This TCR beta chain was found in a study of OX40 agonist ivuxolimab in advanced cancers. Comments on this clone: Its target is not known.

Sequencing used immunoSEQ multiplex PCR; TCRdb keeps in-frame clones, though not all of them. The sample has about 76,000 clones, roughly 87% seen once. V was clipped by 10 bases and J by 4 bases; unmatched bases: 8. CDR3 size: 15 residues. Germline assignment: CDR1 MDHEN and CDR2 SYDVKM. General study findings and limits: Clonal expansion in partial responders at 0.1-3.0 mg/kg ranked among the lowest.

The chain uses TRBV28 and TRBJ2-4; TRBD2 matches at 12 bases. The origin of this receptor is an adult with an advanced solid tumor such as melanoma, head and neck, liver or kidney cancer. Sequenced material: CD4+ or CD8+ T cells sorted from blood, taken in a trial of the OX40 agonist ivuxolimab. CDR3 protein: CATQAGTSGKNIQYF. CDR3 DNA sequence: TGTGCCACCCAAGCCGGGACTAGCGGGAAAAACATTCAGTACTTC.